This T cell receptor (beta chain) was sequenced during a study of T cell repertoires in cytomegalovirus infection (dated by TCRdb to about 2019). At the level of the whole study: The HLA type of each donor mattered for the analysis, because public TCR beta signatures pointed to carriage of CMV infection along with the matching HLA type.

V drops 4 bases and J drops 6 bases, leaving 14 bases in between. Including the terminal cysteine and phenylalanine, the CDR3 comprises 13 residues. Kept here is only the CDR3 DNA, which spans 39 bases and is read in frame from base 1. CDR1 SQVTM and CDR2 ANQGSEA are derived from the germline V gene. These reads were obtained on an Illumina HiSeq 1500. The public reads were reprocessed in TCRdb via fastp at Q25 and MiXCR, keeping in-frame beta chains. Identical CDR3 proteins give one entry, which carries the most common genes and DNA. This sample has 100,000 to 150,000 distinct CDR3 sequences in its table, and 8.8% of those were observed once. Roughly a tenth of the sample is held by the ten biggest clonotypes. Study-level results and caveats: In both this cohort and an independent 352-donor cohort, the cumulative frequency of public TCR beta family members distinguished carriers of CMV infection plus the relevant HLA type. The ex vivo response was dominated by HLA-C-restricted CMV-specific TCR beta clonotypes, and the single most frequent clonotype in two of eight donors was supplied by these HLA-C-restricted clonotypes.

Regarding this clonotype: The antigen this receptor binds is unknown. Base-call qualities are not available, and no considerably larger clone is one nucleotide away.

The chain was built from TRBV29-1 and TRBJ2-3, with TRBD1 tentatively as D gene (5 bases match). The sequencing sample was made of PBMCs. This receptor was identified in a human donor in good health (CMV status not recorded). Some clones in this sample may be carry-over from other donors' samples. The CDR3 is CSVGPPWGDTQYF. The base sequence is TGCAGCGTTGGTCCCCCCTGGGGCGATACGCAGTATTTT.